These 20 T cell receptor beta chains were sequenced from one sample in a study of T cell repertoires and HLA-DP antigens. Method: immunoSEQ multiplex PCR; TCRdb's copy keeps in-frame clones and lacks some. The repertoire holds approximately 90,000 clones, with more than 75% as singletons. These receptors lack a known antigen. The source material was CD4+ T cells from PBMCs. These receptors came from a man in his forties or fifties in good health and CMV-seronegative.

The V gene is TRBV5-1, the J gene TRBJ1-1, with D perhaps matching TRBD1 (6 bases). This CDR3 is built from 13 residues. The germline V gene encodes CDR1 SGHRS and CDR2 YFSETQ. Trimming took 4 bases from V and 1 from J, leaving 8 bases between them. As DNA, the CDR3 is TGCGCCAGCAGCAAGGGGGGGAACACTGAAGCTTTCTTT. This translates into CASSKGGNTEAFF.

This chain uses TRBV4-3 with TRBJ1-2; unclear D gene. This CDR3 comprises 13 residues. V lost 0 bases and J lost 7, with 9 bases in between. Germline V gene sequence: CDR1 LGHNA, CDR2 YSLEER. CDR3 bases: TGCGCCAGCAGCCAAGATCAATCGCGTGGCTACACCTTC. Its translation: CASSQDQSRGYTF.

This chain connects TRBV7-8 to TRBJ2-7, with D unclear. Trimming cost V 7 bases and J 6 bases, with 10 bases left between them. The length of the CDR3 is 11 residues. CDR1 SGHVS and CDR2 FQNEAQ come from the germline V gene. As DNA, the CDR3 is TGTGCCAGCACCCCCCGGTCCGAGCAGTACTTC. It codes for CASTPRSEQYF.

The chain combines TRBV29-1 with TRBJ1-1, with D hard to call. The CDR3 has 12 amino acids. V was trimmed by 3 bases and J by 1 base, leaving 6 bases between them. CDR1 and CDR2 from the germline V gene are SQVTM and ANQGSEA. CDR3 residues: CSVERGNTEAFF. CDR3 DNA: TGCAGCGTTGAGCGGGGGAACACTGAAGCTTTCTTT. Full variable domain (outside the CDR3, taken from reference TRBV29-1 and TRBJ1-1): SAVISQKPSRDICQRGTSLTIQCQVDSQVTMMFWYRQQPGQSLTLIATANQGSEATYESGFVIDKFPISRPNLTFSTLTVSNMSPEDSSIYLCSVERGNTEAFFGQGTRLTVV.

CDR3 nucleotide sequence: TGTGCCAGCAGAAAAGCGGGAAGCACAGATACGCAGTATTTT. This translates into CASRKAGSTDTQYF. The V gene is TRBV28, the J gene TRBJ2-3; 7 bases agree with TRBD2. J gave up 0 bases and V 6 bases, and 3 bases lay outside the gene matches. There are 14 residues in the CDR3. The germline V gene has CDR1 MDHEN and CDR2 SYDVKM.

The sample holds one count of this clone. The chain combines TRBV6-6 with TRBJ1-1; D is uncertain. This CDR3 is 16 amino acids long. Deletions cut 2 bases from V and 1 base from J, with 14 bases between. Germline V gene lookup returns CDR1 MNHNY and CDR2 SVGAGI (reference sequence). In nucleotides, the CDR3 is TGTGCCAGCAGTTACGGCCTCGGGCCGCCGAACACTGAAGCTTTCTTT. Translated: CASSYGLGPPNTEAFF.

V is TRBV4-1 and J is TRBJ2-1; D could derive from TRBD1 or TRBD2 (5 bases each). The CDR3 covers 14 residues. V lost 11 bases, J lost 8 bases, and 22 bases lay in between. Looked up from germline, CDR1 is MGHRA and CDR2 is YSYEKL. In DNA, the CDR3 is TGCGCCGGGAGTCGTTGGGGGATTGGCGATGAGCAGTTCTTC. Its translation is CAGSRWGIGDEQFF.

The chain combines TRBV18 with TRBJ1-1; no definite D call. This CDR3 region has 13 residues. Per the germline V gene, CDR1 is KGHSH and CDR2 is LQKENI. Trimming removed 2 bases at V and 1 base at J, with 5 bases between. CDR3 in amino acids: CASSPAQNTEAFF. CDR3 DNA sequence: TGTGCCAGCTCACCAGCACAGAACACTGAAGCTTTCTTT.

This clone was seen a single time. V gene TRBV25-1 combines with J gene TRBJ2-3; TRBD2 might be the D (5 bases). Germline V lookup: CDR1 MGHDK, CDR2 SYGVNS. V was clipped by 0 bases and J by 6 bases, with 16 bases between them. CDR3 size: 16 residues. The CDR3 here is CASSEYTKLSGDTQYF. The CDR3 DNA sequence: TGTGCCAGCAGTGAATATACCAAGTTGTCGGGGGATACGCAGTATTTT. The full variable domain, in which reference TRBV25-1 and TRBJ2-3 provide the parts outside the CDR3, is EADIYQTPRYLVIGTGKKITLECSQTMGHDKMYWYQQDPGMELHLIHYSYGVNSTEKGDLSSESTVSRIRTEHFPLTLESARPSHTSQYLCASSEYTKLSGDTQYFGPGTRLTVL.

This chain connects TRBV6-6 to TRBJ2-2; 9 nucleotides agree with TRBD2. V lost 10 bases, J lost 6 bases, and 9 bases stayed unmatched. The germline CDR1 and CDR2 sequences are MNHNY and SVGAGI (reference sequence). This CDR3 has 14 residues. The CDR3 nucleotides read TGTGCCACAAGAACCAGGACTAGCGCCGGGGAGCTGTTTTTT. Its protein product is CATRTRTSAGELFF.

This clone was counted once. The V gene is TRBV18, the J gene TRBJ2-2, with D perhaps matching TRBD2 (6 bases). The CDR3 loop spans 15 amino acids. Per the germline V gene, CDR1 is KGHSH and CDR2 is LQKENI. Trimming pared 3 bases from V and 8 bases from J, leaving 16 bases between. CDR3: CASSPAGILGGELFF. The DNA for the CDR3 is TGTGCCAGCTCACCGGCGGGGATTCTCGGAGGGGAGCTGTTTTTT.

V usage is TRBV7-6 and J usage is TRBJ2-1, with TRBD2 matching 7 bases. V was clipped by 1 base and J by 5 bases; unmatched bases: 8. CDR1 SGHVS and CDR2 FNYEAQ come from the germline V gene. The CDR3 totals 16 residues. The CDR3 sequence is CASSLERASGNNEQFF. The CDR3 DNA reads TGTGCCAGCAGCTTAGAAAGGGCTAGCGGTAACAATGAGCAGTTCTTC.

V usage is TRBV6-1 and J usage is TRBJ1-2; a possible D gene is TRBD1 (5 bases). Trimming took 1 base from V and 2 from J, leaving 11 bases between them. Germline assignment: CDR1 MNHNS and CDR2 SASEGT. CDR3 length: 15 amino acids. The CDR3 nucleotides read TGTGCCAGCAGTGAAGGCTACCAGGGAAACTATGGCTACACCTTC. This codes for CASSEGYQGNYGYTF.

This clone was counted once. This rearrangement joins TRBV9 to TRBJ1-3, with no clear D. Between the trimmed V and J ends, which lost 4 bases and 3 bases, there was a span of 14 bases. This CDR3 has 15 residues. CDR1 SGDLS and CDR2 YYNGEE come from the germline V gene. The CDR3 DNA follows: TGTGCCAGCAGCCCCCGTATTCTCGATGGAAACACCATATATTTT. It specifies CASSPRILDGNTIYF.

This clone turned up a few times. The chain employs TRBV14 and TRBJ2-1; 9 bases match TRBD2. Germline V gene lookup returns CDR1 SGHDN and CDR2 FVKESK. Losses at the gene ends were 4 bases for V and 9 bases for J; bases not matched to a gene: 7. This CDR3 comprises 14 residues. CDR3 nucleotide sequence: TGTGCCAGCAGCCTTAGCGGGAGCTTTAGTGAGCAGTTCTTC. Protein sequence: CASSLSGSFSEQFF.

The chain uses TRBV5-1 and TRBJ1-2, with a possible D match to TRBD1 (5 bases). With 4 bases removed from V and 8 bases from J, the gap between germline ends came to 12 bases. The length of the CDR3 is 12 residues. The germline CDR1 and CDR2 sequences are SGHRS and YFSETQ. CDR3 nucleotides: TGCGCCAGCAGCGAAGGGGAGAGCGGCTACACCTTC. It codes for CASSEGESGYTF.

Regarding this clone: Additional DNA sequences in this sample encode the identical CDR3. The CDR3 protein is CASSLGRTEAFF. CDR3 coding DNA: TGTGCCAGCAGCTTAGGAAGGACTGAAGCTTTCTTT. This rearrangement joins TRBV7-2 to TRBJ1-1; D is unclear. Trimming took off 1 base at V and 5 bases at J, with 5 bases between the two ends. Germline CDR1 is SGHTA and CDR2 is FQGNSA. The CDR3 loop spans 12 amino acids. The whole variable domain, remainder taken from reference TRBV7-2 and TRBJ1-1, is GAGVSQSPSNKVTEKGKDVELRCDPISGHTALYWYRQSLGQGLEFLIYFQGNSAPDKSGLPSDRFSAERTGGSVSTLTIQRTQQEDSAVYLCASSLGRTEAFFGQGTRLTVV.

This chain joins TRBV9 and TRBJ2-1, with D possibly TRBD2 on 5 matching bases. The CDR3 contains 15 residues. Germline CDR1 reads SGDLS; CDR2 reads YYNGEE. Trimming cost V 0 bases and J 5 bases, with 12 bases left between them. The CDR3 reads CASSVGDGRDNEQFF. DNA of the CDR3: TGTGCCAGCAGCGTAGGAGACGGGCGGGACAATGAGCAGTTCTTC. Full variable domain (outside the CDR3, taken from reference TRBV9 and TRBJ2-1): DSGVTQTPKHLITATGQRVTLRCSPRSGDLSVYWYQQSLDQGLQFLIQYYNGEERAKGNILERFSAQQFPDLHSELNLSSLELGDSALYFCASSVGDGRDNEQFFGPGTRLTVL.

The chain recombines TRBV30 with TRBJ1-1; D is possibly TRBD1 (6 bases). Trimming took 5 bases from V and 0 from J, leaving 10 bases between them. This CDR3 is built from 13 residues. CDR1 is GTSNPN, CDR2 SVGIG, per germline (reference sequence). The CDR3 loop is CAWAGQLNTEAFF. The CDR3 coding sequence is TGTGCCTGGGCCGGACAGTTGAACACTGAAGCTTTCTTT.

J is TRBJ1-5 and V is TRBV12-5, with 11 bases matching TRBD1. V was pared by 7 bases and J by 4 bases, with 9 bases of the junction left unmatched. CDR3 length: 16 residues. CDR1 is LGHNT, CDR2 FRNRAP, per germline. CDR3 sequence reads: CASDTGTGGRNQPQHF. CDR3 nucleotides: TGTGCTAGTGACACCGGGACAGGGGGACGAAATCAGCCCCAGCATTTT.